The text below deals with one T cell receptor (beta chain). The sample belongs to a study of blood T cell repertoires in COVID-19. Study information: Specimens from acute and convalescent COVID-19 originated in the United States, Italy and Spain. PBMCs, B-cell-depleted T cells, or T cells were the source of the cDNA or gDNA that made up the material.

The CDR3 sequence is 15 residues long. The V gene's germline CDR1 is SGHRS and CDR2 YFSETQ. V lost 0 bases, J lost 0 bases, and 4 bases lay in between. Original handling: Counts of nucleated cells, estimated from reference gene primer amplification, were obtained. Measured with immunoSEQ multiplex PCR; TCRdb has only the in-frame clones, and not every one. V and J calls and clone size are those listed in that table; D and trimming were worked out from the DNA. The sample shows tens of thousands of clones, about 80% of them seen only once. The receptor's source is a woman aged 55-75 years with acute or convalescent COVID-19. V and J are TRBV5-1 and TRBJ2-6; D is ambiguous. The sample comprised peripheral blood. In DNA, the CDR3 is TGCGCCAGCAGCTTGGCCGTCTCTGGGGCCAACGTCCTGACTTTC. Its translation: CASSLAVSGANVLTF.